Shown below are 20 T cell receptor beta chains from a single sample sequenced in a study of post-analysis software for immune sequencing data (dated by TCRdb to about 2015). Summary of the overall study and its limitations: A handful of TRBV segments, including TRBV5-6, TRBV5-1 and TRBV20-1, were significantly more frequent in patients than controls.

The antigens for these receptors are not known. Library method: PCR. Sequenced using an Illumina HiSeq 2500. To reduce PCR and sequencing biases, unique molecular identifiers were built into the TCR beta cDNA libraries. Through fastp at Q25 and MiXCR, TCRdb rebuilt clones from the public reads, retaining in-frame beta chains. Each CDR3 protein appears once, grouped with its most common genes and DNA. In this sample the table shows hundreds of thousands of distinct CDR3 sequences, roughly 50% of which occur a single time. In total, the top ten clones hold about 4.5% of the sample. Material: blood. The receptors shown here come from a girl between 10 and 17 years old with multiple sclerosis.

The chain combines TRBV7-9 with TRBJ1-1; D not certain. CDR3 length: 12 residues. V was pared by 3 bases and J by 9 bases, with 11 bases between. Per the germline V gene, CDR1 is SEHNR and CDR2 is FQNEAQ (reference sequence). CDR3 protein: CASSLGYLKAFF. DNA of the CDR3: TGTGCCAGCAGCTTGGGGTATCTGAAAGCTTTCTTT.

This chain uses TRBV21-1 with TRBJ2-5; the table's D call TRBD1 went unverified against the DNA. TRBV21-1 is annotated as a pseudogene. This CDR3 comprises 14 residues. The CDR3 reads CASSKVPGTGEQYF. The CDR3 nucleotides are TGTGCCAGCAGCAAAGTTCCAGGGACGGGAGAGCAGTACTTC.

This sequence joins TRBV10-3 and TRBJ2-1; D is unclear. V was pared by 3 bases and J by 15 bases, with 9 bases between. The germline V gene has CDR1 ENHRY and CDR2 SYGVKD. The CDR3 spans 10 residues. The CDR3 sequence: CAISDAELFF. The CDR3 nucleotides are TGTGCCATCAGTGATGCTGAATTGTTCTTC.

The chain is built from TRBV7-2 and TRBJ2-3, with D possibly TRBD2 on 5 matching bases. The V end lost 4 bases, the J end lost 3 bases, and 23 bases lay between the germline ends. CDR1 SGHTA and CDR2 FQGNSA come from the germline V gene. The CDR3 is made up of 18 amino acids. The chain's CDR3 is CASSSSLGSSIGTDTQYF. In nucleotides, the CDR3 is TGTGCCAGCAGCTCAAGTCTGGGGTCTAGCATAGGTACAGATACGCAGTATTTT.

This clonotype has more than one count but fewer than ten. The chain couples TRBV7-9 to TRBJ2-5; D possibly corresponds to TRBD2 (6 bases). The DNA matches TRBJ2-7 better at its end, which makes the J call doubtful. The germline V gene has CDR1 SEHNR and CDR2 FQNEAQ (reference sequence). The CDR3 loop spans 16 amino acids. DNA of the CDR3: TGTGCCAGCAGCCAGGCTCGTGGGCTAGCGAGCTACGAGCAGTACTTC. It yields the protein CASSQARGLASYEQYF.

The V and J genes are TRBV5-1 and TRBJ2-6; TRBD1 agrees at 7 bases. The CDR3 is 16 amino acids. V dropped 6 bases and J dropped 4; count of bases not matched to a gene: 10. From germline, CDR1 is SGHRS and CDR2 YFSETQ. The DNA for the CDR3 is TGCGCCAGCACCACCACAACAGGGGCCGGGGCCAACGTCCTGACTTTC. This sequence encodes CASTTTTGAGANVLTF.

The J gene is TRBJ2-4, the V gene TRBV6-5; D gene ambiguous. The V and J ends lost 0 bases and 2 bases respectively, with 17 bases between them. Germline values: CDR1 MNHEY, CDR2 SVGAGI. The CDR3 totals 18 residues. In nucleotides, the CDR3 is TGTGCCAGCAGTTACTCGATAGGAGCAGTCTTAACCAAAAACATTCAGTACTTC. Its protein product is CASSYSIGAVLTKNIQYF.

Only a few counts were recorded for this clonotype. This chain uses TRBV7-2 with TRBJ2-1; D gene unclear. The better agreement between TRBJ2-7 and the DNA end casts doubt on the J call. This CDR3 has 15 amino acids. Germline V gene sequence: CDR1 SGHTA, CDR2 FQGNSA. This CDR3 is CASSSDWSSYNEQYF. The CDR3 region has the DNA TGTGCCAGCAGCTCCGATTGGAGCTCCTACAATGAGCAGTACTTC.

The V gene is TRBV5-1, the J gene TRBJ2-1; D might be TRBD2 (6 bases). The germline V and J ends were trimmed by 1 base and 4 bases, with 12 bases remaining between them. Germline V gene sequence: CDR1 SGHRS, CDR2 YFSETQ. The CDR3 extends over 15 amino acids. The CDR3 DNA reads as TGCGCCAGCAGCTTGAACCTAGCGCTATACAATGAGCAGTTCTTC. This encodes CASSLNLALYNEQFF.

The rearrangement joins TRBV28 to TRBJ2-6; the match to TRBD1 covers 9 bases. Trimming took 4 bases from V and 4 from J; bases not matched to a gene: 17. Looked up from germline, CDR1 is MDHEN and CDR2 is SYDVKM. The CDR3 totals 20 residues. CDR3 residues: CASSSLRTGEILSGANVLTF. DNA of the CDR3: TGTGCCAGCAGTTCTCTCAGGACAGGGGAAATTCTGTCCGGGGCCAACGTCCTGACTTTC.

This clonotype was counted once. CDR3 residues: CSVEARQRSTDTQYF. DNA for the CDR3: TGCAGCGTTGAAGCGAGACAGCGGAGCACAGATACGCAGTATTTT. This chain joins TRBV29-1 and TRBJ2-3; either TRBD1 or TRBD2 may fit D (5 bases each). The CDR3 length is 15 residues. Germline CDR1 reads SQVTM; CDR2 reads ANQGSEA. Trimming left V 1 base short and J 0 bases short, with 11 bases between.

This clonotype was counted between two and nine times. This rearrangement joins TRBV29-1 to TRBJ2-7; TRBD1 aligns across 9 bases. CDR1 is SQVTM and CDR2 is ANQGSEA in the germline V gene. V was pared by 6 bases and J by 5 bases, with 8 bases of the junction left unmatched. This CDR3 is built from 13 residues. CDR3 sequence: CSVTTGGIHEQYF. In DNA, the CDR3 is TGCAGCGTCACGACAGGGGGGATTCACGAGCAGTACTTC.

The V call is TRBV6-1, the J call TRBJ2-1; D is unresolved. Trimming stripped 4 bases from V and 7 bases from J, with 23 bases between. Germline values: CDR1 MNHNS, CDR2 SASEGT. There are 17 residues in the CDR3. CDR3 DNA: TGTGCCAGCAGTGTCCGAGGTCCGAGCGTCGTATCTAATGAGCAGTTCTTC. Translating it yields CASSVRGPSVVSNEQFF.

This clonotype was counted a few times. V is TRBV6-5 and J is TRBJ2-2; 9 bases line up with TRBD2. The CDR3 covers 16 residues. The germline V gene encodes CDR1 MNHEY and CDR2 SVGAGI. V was pared by 6 bases and J by 3 bases, with 8 bases of the junction left unmatched. In nucleotides, the CDR3 is TGTGCCAGCAGGCACAATCGACTAGCGGACACCGGGGAGCTGTTTTTT. As protein: CASRHNRLADTGELFF.

This chain uses TRBV21-1 with TRBJ2-7. TRBV21-1 is listed as a pseudogene. This CDR3 comprises 14 residues. The CDR3 loop is CASSRRWFPYEQYF. The DNA of the CDR3 is TGTGCCAGCAGCAGAAGGTGGTTTCCCTACGAGCAGTACTTC.

J is TRBJ1-1 and V is TRBV5-1, with D possibly being TRBD1 (6 bases). Looked up from germline, CDR1 is SGHRS and CDR2 is YFSETQ. This CDR3 comprises 14 residues. The V end lost 0 bases, the J end lost 13 bases, and 19 bases lay between the germline ends. Written as DNA, the CDR3 is TGCGCCAGCAGCTTGGCCGGGACACACGCGGAGAGTTTCTTT. Translation gives CASSLAGTHAESFF.

The chain uses TRBV5-1 and TRBJ2-5; D may be TRBD2 (5 bases). Judging by the DNA end, TRBJ2-7 fits better; the J call may be wrong. This CDR3 is 15 amino acids long. Germline V gene data show CDR1 as SGHRS and CDR2 as YFSETQ. In DNA form, the CDR3 reads TGCGCCAGCAGCCCGAGGGTGGGTATCCCCGACGAGCAGTACTTC. Its translation is CASSPRVGIPDEQYF.

This clonotype showed up just a few times. The chain links TRBV7-2 to TRBJ2-1; D is perhaps TRBD1 or TRBD2 (6 bases each). The CDR3 sequence is 13 residues long. The V gene's germline CDR1 is SGHTA and CDR2 FQGNSA. V was cut by 1 base and J by 15 bases, with 16 bases left in between. DNA of the CDR3: TGTGCCAGCAGCTTAGGGGGGGCGCCTAGTCTGTTCTTC. Protein sequence: CASSLGGAPSLFF.

This clonotype was seen only a few times. The chain links TRBV7-3 to TRBJ2-5; TRBD2 might be the D (5 bases). This CDR3 has 13 amino acids. V gave up 5 bases and J gave up 0 bases, with 7 bases separating them. CDR1 SGHTA and CDR2 FQGTGA come from the germline V gene. As DNA, the CDR3 is TGTGCCAGCAGCCACGGGGACCAAGAGACCCAGTACTTC. Its protein product is CASSHGDQETQYF. Full variable domain (rest looked up from reference TRBV7-3 and TRBJ2-5): GAGVSQTPSNKVTEKGKYVELRCDPISGHTALYWYRQSLGQGPEFLIYFQGTGAADDSGLPNDRFFAVRPEGSVSTLKIQRTERGDSAVYLCASSHGDQETQYFGPGTRLLVL.

This clonotype was counted between two and nine times. This sequence joins TRBV29-1 and TRBJ2-5; 10 bases agree with TRBD2. Germline CDR1 and CDR2: SQVTM and ANQGSEA. The CDR3 runs to 13 residues. The trim removed 6 bases at V and 11 bases at J, leaving 12 bases unmatched. The CDR3 DNA follows: TGCAGCGTCGACGAGCGGGGGGGGGATGAGCAGTACTTC. Translated: CSVDERGGDEQYF.